A selection of T cell receptor beta chains follows, all from one sample in a study of blood T cell repertoires in COVID-19. Assay: immunoSEQ multiplex PCR; the TCRdb copy retains only in-frame clones and omits some. This sample carries about 69,000 clones, more than 70% of them seen once, and the ten largest clones take 40% to 50%. Sequencing used peripheral blood. These receptors were collected from a human donor in a cohort sampled during active COVID-19. The conserved cysteine and the conserved F or W are not part of the CDR3 here.

TRBV11-2	ASSLFVGETQY
TRBV19	AAAGGQTKGEKLF
TRBV4-1	ASSQAGTYEQY
TRBV9	ASSVLAASYNEQF
TRBV5-1	ASSLNDRGEPTQPQH
TRBV19	ASSIPGLRAKNIQY
TRBV7-9	ASSFMDRVEGYT
TRBV11-2	ASSLVTSGGKTQY
TRBV5-4	ASKAAPSLQGTYGYT
TRBV11-2	ASSFNAGANVLT
TRBV5-1	ASSLLSAGASYNEQF
TRBV5-6	ASSFQDTKY
TRBV24-1	ATSDGLLPEAF
TRBV5-1	ASSLAEESYNEQF
TRBV6-5	ASAPGQHTGELF
TRBV10-3	AIRKDRGLAGDETQY
TRBV28	ASSFAGGLAGGYEQY
TRBV7-9	ASSRQGVEYGYT
TRBV6-4	ASSTQYRGTDTEAF
TRBV6-1	ASSEIGGRGNNEQF
TRBV11-2	ASSLVGIGRNTEAF
TRBV27	ASWDRGNYGYT
TRBV29-1	SVDRAGTEAF
TRBV5-1	ASTSLDTQY
TRBV6-5	ASSPGQGRYEQY
TRBV6-6	ASGRGGGGTGELF
TRBV15	ATSRAYPGENEKLF
TRBV9	ASSVEEGDTKNIQY
TRBV3-1/TRBV3-2	ASSQDWTGKDSPLH
TRBV11-2	ASSPHRGQETQY
TRBV12-5	ASGLSAGGGGDTQY
TRBV2	ASSSGTANYGYT
TRBV15	ATSRGSGGNTIY
TRBV5-5	ASSLTGGLYNEQF
TRBV5-1	ASSLDGQAVNGYT
TRBV5-4	ASSLGPNTEAF
TRBV7-6	ASKNSGSTDTQY
TRBV11-2	ASSFRGRVPGANVLT
TRBV9	ASSPGYTGELF
TRBV10-3	AISGKTPDGVEQF
TRBV6-5	ASTGTSGGGKQF
TRBV5-1	ASSLVPSGTHNEQF
TRBV14	ASSQGVGGSESYGYT
TRBV30	AWSSQGGTEAF
TRBV10-3	AISESRQGYNEQF
TRBV28	ASRSDTRTFYEQY
TRBV6-4	ASSDELAGANQETQY
TRBV19	ASSTGTPGSSYNSPLH
TRBV6-5	ASMFSRLAGDEQY
TRBV3-1/TRBV3-2	ASSQPADGYYEQY
TRBV27	ASSSGTRNTDTQY
TRBV19	ASNRQVHEKLF
TRBV5-1	ASREQGGYEQY
TRBV27	ASSPQGQAYEQY
TRBV7-9	ASSFGLAEPTYEQY
TRBV29-1	SVAVAAQRGYT
TRBV6-1	ASSATSGGAWFYEQY
TRBV28	ASSLGGGSYEQY
TRBV4-2	ASSQAQGQGAYEQY
TRBV7-8	ASSSLAESWGEQF